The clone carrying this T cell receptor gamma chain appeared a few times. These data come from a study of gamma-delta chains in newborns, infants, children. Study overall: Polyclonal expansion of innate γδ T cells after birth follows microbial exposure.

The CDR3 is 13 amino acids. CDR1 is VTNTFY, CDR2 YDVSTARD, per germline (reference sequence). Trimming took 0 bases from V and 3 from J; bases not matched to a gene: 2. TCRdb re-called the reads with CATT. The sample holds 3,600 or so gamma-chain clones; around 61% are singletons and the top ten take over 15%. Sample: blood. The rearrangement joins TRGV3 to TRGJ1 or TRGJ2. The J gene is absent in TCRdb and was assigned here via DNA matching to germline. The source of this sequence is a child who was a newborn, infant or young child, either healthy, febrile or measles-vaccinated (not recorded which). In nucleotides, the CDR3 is TGTGCCACCTGGGACAGGCGTTATTATAAGAAACTCTTT. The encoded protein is CATWDRRYYKKLF.